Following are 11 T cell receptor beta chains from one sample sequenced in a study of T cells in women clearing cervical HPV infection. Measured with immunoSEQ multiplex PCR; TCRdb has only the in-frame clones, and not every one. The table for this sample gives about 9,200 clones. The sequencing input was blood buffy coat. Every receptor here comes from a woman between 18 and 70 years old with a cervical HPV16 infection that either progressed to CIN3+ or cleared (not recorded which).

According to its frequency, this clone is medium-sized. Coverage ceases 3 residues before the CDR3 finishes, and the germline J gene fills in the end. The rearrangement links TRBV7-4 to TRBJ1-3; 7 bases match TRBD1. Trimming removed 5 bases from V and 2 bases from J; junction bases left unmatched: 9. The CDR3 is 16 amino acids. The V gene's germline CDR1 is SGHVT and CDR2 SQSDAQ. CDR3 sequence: CASSPETGRPGNTIYF. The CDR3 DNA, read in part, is TGTGCCAGCAGCCCCGAGACAGGGAGGCCTGGAAACACC. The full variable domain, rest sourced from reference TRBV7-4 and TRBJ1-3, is GAGVSQSPRYKVAKRGRDVALRCDSISGHVTLYWYRQTLGQGSEVLTYSQSDAQRDKSGRPSGRFSAERPERSVSTLKIQRTEQGDSAVYLCASSPETGRPGNTIYFGEGSWLTVV.

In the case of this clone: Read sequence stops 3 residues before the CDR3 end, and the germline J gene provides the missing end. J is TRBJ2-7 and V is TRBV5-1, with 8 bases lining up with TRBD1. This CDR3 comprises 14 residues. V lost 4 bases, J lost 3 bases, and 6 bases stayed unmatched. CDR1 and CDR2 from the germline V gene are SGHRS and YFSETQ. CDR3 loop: CASSPRQGNYEQYF. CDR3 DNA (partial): TGCGCCAGCAGCCCACGACAGGGGAACTACGAG.

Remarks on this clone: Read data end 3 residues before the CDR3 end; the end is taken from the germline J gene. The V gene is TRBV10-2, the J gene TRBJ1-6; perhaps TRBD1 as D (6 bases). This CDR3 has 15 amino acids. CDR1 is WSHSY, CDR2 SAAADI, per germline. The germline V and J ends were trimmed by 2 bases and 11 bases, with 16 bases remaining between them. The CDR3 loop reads CASSEATGLGTPLHF. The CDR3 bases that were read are TGCGCCAGCAGTGAGGCTACAGGGCTTGGAACACCC.

The part of the CDR3 DNA that was read is TGTGCCAGCAGCTCACAGGAGAGCTCCTACAATGAC. Translating it yields CASSSQESSYND. The whole CDR3 protein reads CASSSQESSYNDYTF. V is TRBV7-9 and J is TRBJ1-2; D might be TRBD1 (5 bases). The read ends 3 residues before the CDR3 terminus; that terminus is restored from the germline J gene. CDR1 is SEHNR and CDR2 is FQNEAQ in the germline V gene (reference sequence). The CDR3 loop spans 15 amino acids.

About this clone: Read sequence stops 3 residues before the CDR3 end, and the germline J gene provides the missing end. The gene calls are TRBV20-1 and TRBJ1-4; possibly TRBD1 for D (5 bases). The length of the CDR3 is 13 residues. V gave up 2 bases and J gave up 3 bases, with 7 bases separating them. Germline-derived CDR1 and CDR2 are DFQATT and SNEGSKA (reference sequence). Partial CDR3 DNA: TGCAGTGCTAGATGGGACTCTAATGAAAAA. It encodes CSARWDSNEK. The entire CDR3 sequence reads CSARWDSNEKLFF.

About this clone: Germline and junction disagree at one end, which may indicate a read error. CDR3 DNA (partial): TGTGCCAATAGTATAACAGGGACCGATAATTCACCC. It yields the protein CANSITGTDNSP. The whole CDR3 sequence reads CANSITGTDNSPLHF. The rearrangement links TRBV19 to TRBJ1-6; possible D gene TRBD1, 6 bases. The read stops 3 residues short of the end of the CDR3; the missing end is completed from the germline J gene. The length of the CDR3 is 15 residues. CDR1 and CDR2 (germline): LNHDA, SQIVND (reference sequence).

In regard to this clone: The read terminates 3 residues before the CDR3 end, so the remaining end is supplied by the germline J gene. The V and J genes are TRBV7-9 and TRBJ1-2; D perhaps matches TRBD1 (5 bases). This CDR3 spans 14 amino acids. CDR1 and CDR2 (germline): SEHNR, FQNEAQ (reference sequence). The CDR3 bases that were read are TGTGCCAGCAGCTTAGCCCAGGGTATTTCCGAC. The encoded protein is CASSLAQGISD. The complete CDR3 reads CASSLAQGISDYTF.

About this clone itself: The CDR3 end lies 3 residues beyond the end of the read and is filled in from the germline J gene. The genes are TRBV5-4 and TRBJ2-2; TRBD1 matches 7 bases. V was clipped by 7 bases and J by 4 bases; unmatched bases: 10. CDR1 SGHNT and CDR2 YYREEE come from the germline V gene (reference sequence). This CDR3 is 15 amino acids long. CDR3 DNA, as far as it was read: TGTGCCAGCGCTAAAAGGGGGCATGTCACCGGGGAG. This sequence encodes CASAKRGHVTGE. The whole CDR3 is CASAKRGHVTGELFF.

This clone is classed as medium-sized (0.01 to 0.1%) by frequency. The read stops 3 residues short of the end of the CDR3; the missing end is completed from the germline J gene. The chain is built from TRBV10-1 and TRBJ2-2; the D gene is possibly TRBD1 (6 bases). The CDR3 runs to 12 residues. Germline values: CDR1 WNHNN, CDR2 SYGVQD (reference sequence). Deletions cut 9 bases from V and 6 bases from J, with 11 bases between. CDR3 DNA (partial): TGCGCCAGACATGAGGGGGCCGGGGAG. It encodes CARHEGAGE. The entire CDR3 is CARHEGAGELFF.

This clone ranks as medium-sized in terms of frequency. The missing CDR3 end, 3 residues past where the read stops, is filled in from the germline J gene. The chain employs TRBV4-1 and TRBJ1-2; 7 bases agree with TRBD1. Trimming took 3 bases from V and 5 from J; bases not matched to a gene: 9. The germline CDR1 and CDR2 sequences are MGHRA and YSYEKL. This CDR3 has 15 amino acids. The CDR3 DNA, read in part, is TGCGCCAGCAGCCATCCTGACAGGGCTAGTTATGGC. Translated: CASSHPDRASYG. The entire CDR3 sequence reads CASSHPDRASYGYTF.

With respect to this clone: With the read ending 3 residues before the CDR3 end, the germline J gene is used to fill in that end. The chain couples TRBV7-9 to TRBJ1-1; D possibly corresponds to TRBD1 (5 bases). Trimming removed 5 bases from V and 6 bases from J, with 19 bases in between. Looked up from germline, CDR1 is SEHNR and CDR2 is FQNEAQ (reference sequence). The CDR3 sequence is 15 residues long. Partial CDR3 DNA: TGTGCCAGCAGCCCAGGTTTCGGGGGTCAGGCTGAA. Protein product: CASSPGFGGQAE. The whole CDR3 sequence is CASSPGFGGQAEAFF.